This paragraph covers one T cell receptor beta chain sequence. Its antigen is unknown. This sample is drawn from a study of shared clonotypes between healthy human individuals. General study points: Sorted-subset samples were not fully sequenced, rarefaction indicated. Memory subsets generally showed smaller estimated richness than naive subsets did.

Splitting of CD4+ cells produced CD45RA+ naive and CD45RA-negative memory subsets. Clones were sequenced by immunoSEQ multiplex PCR, and TCRdb holds only the in-frame ones, with some missing. The sample records roughly 1,100,000 clones, around 74% being singletons. The CDR3 sequence is 13 residues long. Per germline, CDR1 SNHLY and CDR2 FYNNEI. V was pared by 5 bases and J by 6 bases, with 14 bases between. The receptor comes from a man between 18 and 35 years old in good health. The gene calls are TRBV2 and TRBJ2-7; D possibly corresponds to TRBD2 (7 bases). The sequencing input was memory CD4+ T cells sorted from blood. Sample subset: CD45RA-negative fraction. CDR3 sequence: CASSLIRGGEQYF. CDR3 bases: TGTGCCAGCAGTCTTATAAGGGGGGGCGAGCAGTACTTC. Combining the CDR3 with reference TRBV2 and TRBJ2-7 gives the whole variable domain EPEVTQTPSHQVTQMGQEVILRCVPISNHLYFYWYRQILGQKVEFLVSFYNNEISEKSEIFDDQFSVERPDGSNFTLKIRSTKLEDSAMYFCASSLIRGGEQYFGPGTRLTVT.